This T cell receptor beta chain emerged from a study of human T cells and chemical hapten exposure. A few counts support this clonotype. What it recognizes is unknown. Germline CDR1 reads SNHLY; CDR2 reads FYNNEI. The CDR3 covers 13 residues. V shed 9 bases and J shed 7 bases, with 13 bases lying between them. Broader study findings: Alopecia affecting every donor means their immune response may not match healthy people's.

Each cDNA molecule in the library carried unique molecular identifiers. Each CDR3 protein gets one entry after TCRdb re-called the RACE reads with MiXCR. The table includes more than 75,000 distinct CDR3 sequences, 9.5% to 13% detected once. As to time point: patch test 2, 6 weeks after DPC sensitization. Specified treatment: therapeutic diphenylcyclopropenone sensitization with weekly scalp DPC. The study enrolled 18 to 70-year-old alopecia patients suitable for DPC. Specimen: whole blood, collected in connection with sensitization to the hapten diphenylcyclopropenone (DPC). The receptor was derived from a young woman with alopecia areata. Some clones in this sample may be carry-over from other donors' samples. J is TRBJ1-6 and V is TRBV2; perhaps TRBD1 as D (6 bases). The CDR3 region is CARQGRLNSPLHF. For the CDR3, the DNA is TGTGCCAGACAGGGACGACTAAATTCACCCCTCCACTTT. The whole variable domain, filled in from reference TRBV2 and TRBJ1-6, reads EPEVTQTPSHQVTQMGQEVILRCVPISNHLYFYWYRQILGQKVEFLVSFYNNEISEKSEIFDDQFSVERPDGSNFTLKIRSTKLEDSAMYFCARQGRLNSPLHFGNGTRLTVT.